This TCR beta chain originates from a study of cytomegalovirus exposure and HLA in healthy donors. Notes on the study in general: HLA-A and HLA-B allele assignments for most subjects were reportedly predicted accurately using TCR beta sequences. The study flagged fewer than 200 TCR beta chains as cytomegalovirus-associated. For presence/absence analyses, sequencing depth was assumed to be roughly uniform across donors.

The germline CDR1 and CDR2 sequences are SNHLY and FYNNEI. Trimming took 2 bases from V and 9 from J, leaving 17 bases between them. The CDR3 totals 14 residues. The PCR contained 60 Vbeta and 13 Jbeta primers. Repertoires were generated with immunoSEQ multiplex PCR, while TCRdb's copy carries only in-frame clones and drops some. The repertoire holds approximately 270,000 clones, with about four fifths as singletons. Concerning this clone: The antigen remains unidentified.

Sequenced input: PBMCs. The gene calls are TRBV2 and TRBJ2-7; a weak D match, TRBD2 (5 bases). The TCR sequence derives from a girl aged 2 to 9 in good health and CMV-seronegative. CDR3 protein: CASSESGLTFVQYF. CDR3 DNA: TGTGCCAGCAGTGAATCTGGACTCACATTCGTGCAGTACTTC.